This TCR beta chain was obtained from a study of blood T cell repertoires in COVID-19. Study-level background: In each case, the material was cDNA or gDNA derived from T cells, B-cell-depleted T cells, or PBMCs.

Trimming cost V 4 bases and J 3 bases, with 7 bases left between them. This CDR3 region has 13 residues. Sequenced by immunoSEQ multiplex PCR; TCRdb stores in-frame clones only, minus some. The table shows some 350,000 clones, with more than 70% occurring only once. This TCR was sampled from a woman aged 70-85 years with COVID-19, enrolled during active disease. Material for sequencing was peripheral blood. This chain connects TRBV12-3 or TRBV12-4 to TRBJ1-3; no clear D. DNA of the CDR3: TGTGCCAGCAGTTCGAACAGTGGAAACACCATATATTTT. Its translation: CASSSNSGNTIYF.